The sequence of this T cell receptor beta chain was determined in a study of regulatory T cells in long-lasting Graves disease. Regarding time point: persistent/refractory GD, antithyroid drugs over 5 years with positive TRAb. Generation of the TCR library employed RNA extracted from PBMCs. CDR1 is LGHNA, CDR2 YNFKEQ, per germline. Trimming cost V 2 bases and J 4 bases; bases outside gene matches: 10. The CDR3 loop spans 18 amino acids. CDR3-region Arm-PCR and iRepertoire HTBI primers produced the TCR beta libraries. Via MiXCR, TCRdb re-called the multiplex PCR reads, giving one row per CDR3 protein. The sample has around 400,000 distinct CDR3 sequences, about a quarter seen once; the top ten hold roughly 28%.

This TCR came from a female donor with Graves disease. The V and J genes are TRBV4-2 and TRBJ2-7; 14 positions agree with TRBD2. The sequencing here drew on peripheral blood mononuclear cells (PBMCs), taken when the disease was refractory, from a patient treated with antithyroid drugs. The CDR3 DNA is TGTGCCAGCAGCCAATTTCCCGGGACTAGCGGGAGTTATTACGAGCAGTACTTC. Amino acid sequence: CASSQFPGTSGSYYEQYF.